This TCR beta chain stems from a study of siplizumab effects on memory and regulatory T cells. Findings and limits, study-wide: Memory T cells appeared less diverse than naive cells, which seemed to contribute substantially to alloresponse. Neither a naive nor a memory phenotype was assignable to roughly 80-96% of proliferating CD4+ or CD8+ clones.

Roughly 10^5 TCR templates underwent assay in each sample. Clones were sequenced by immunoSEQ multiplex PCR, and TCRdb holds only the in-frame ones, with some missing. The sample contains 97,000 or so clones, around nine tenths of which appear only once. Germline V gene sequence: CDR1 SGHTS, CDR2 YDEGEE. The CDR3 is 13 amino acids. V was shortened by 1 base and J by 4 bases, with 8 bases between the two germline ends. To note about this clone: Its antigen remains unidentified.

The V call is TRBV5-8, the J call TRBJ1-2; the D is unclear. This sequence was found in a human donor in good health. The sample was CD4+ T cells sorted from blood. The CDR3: CASSLYNSYGYTF. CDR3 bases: TGTGCCAGCAGCTTGTATAACAGCTATGGCTACACCTTC. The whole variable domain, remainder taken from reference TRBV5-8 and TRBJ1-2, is EAGVTQSPTHLIKTRGQQATLRCSPISGHTSVYWYQQALGLGLQFLLWYDEGEERNRGNFPPRFSGRQFPNYSSELNVNALELEDSALYLCASSLYNSYGYTFGSGTRLTVV.